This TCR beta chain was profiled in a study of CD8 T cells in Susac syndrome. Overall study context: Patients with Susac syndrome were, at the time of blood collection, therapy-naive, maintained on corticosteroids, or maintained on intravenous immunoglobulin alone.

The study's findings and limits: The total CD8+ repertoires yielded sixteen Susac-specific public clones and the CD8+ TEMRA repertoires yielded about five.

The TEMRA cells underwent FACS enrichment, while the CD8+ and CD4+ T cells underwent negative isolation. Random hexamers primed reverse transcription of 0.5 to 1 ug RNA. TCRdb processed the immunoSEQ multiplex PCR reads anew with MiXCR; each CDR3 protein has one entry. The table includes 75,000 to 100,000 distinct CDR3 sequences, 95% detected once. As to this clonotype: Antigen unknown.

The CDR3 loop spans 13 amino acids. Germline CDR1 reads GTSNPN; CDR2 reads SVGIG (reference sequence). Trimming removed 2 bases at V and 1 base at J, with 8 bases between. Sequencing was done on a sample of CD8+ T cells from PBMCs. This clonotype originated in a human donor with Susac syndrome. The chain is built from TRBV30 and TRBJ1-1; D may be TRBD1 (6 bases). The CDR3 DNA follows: TGTGCCTGGAGTTCAGGGGCGAACACTGAAGCTTTCTTT. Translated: CAWSSGANTEAFF.